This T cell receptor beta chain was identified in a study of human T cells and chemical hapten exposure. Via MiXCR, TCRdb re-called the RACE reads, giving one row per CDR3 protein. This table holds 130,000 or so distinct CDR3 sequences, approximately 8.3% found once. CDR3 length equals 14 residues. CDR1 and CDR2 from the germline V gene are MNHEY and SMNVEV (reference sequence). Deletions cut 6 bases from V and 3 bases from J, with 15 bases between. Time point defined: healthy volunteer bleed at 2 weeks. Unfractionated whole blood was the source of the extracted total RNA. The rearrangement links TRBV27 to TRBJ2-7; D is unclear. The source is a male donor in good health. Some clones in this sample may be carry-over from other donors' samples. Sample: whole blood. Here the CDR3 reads CASRSPTEIYEQYF. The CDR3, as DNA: TGTGCCAGCAGATCCCCTACGGAGATCTACGAGCAGTACTTC.